Sequencing of this T cell receptor (beta chain) was carried out in a study of radiation and T cells in renal cell carcinoma. The CDR3 consists of 15 residues. The V gene's germline CDR1 is LGHNA and CDR2 YNFKEQ. The V gene lost 0 bases and the J gene lost 0 bases, with 8 bases spanning the gap. Method: immunoSEQ multiplex PCR; TCRdb's copy keeps in-frame clones and lacks some. Altogether about 78,000 clones are present, 80% to 90% being singletons, with the ten largest covering approximately 6.2%. Stated time point: blood 4 weeks post-SBRT, at nephrectomy. The treatment denotes: 15 Gy SBRT to primary tumor, nephrectomy 4 weeks later.

The TCR sequence derives from a woman in her sixties or seventies with renal cell carcinoma. Sample: blood, taken from a patient whose treatment included radiotherapy and nephrectomy. The V call is TRBV4-2, the J call TRBJ1-1, with D possibly TRBD1 on 5 matching bases. The CDR3 DNA follows: TGTGCCAGCAGCCAAGATCGGGGGTTGAACACTGAAGCTTTCTTT. Translated, it gives CASSQDRGLNTEAFF.